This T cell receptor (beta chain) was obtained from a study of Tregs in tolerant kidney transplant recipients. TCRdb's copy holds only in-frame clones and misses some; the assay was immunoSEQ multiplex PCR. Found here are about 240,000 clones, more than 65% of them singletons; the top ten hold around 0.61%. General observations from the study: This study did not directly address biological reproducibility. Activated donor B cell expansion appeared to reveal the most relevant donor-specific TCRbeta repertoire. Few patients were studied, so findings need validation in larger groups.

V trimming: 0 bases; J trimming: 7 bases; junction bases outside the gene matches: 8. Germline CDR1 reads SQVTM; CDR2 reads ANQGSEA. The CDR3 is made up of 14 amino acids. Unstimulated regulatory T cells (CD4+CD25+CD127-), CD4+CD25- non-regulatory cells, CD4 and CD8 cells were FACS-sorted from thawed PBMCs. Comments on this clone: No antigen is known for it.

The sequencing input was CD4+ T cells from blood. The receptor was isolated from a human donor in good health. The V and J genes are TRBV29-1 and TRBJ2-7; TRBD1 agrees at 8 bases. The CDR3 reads CSVEEGQGAGEQYF. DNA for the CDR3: TGCAGCGTTGAAGAAGGCCAGGGGGCGGGGGAGCAGTACTTC.